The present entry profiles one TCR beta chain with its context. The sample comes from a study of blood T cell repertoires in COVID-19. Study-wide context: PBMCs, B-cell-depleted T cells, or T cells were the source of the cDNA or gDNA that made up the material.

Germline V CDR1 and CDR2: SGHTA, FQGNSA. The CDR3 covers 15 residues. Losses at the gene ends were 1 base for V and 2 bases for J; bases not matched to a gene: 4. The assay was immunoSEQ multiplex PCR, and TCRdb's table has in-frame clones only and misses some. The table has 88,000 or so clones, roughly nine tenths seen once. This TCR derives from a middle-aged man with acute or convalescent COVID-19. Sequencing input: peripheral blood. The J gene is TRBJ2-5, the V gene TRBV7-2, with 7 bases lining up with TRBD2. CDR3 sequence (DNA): TGTGCCAGCAGCTTAGAGCGGGGAGCACAAGAGACCCAGTACTTC. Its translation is CASSLERGAQETQYF.